The source of this T cell receptor beta chain is a study of regulatory T cells in long-lasting Graves disease. In this sample, this clonotype turned up a few times. As for time point: newly diagnosed GD, antithyroid drugs for less than 3 months. The TCR library was prepared using RNA isolated from PBMCs. Trimming removed 0 bases at V and 8 bases at J, with 22 bases between. The germline V gene encodes CDR1 SQVTM and CDR2 ANQGSEA. The CDR3 runs 16 residues. Researchers made TCR beta libraries by using iRepertoire HTBI primers and running Arm-PCR on CDR3 regions. TCRdb re-analysed the multiplex PCR reads in MiXCR, keeping a single row per CDR3 protein. The table has roughly 360,000 distinct CDR3 sequences, 12% seen once. The same sample was also used in a study of T cells in Graves' hyperthyroidism and ophthalmopathy.

The source is a woman between 18 and 29 years old with Graves disease. The sequencing used peripheral blood mononuclear cells (PBMCs), collected at new diagnosis, from a patient treated with antithyroid drugs. This rearrangement joins TRBV29-1 to TRBJ1-2; D is unresolved. The CDR3 coding sequence is TGCAGCGTTGAAGATCGAGGAGCAACTCTAATGGACGGCTACACCTTC. Translating gives CSVEDRGATLMDGYTF.